The clone carrying this T cell receptor (beta chain) was picked up a small number of times. Germline lookup yields CDR1 MGHDK and CDR2 SYGVNS. The CDR3 contains 14 residues. Trimming at V came to 4 bases and at J to 5 bases, leaving 5 bases not matched to a gene. Preparation of the TCRbeta library involved a method that used unique molecular identifiers. MiXCR, applied by TCRdb to the PCR reads, yields one record per CDR3 protein. The data contain around 580,000 distinct CDR3 sequences, 27% of them seen just once; the ten biggest clones take up under 45%. This sample was included in a study of T-cell reconstitution after alpha-beta-depleted transplantation in children.

The sequencing here drew on PBMCs, taken before TCRalphabeta/CD19-depleted stem cell transplant. The gene calls are TRBV25-1 and TRBJ2-5, with TRBD2 matching 9 bases. The TCR comes from a boy under two years old with Wiskott-Aldrich syndrome, due to receive a stem cell transplant. The CDR3 loop is CASSVASGIETQYF. CDR3 DNA sequence: TGTGCCAGCAGTGTGGCTAGCGGGATTGAGACCCAGTACTTC.